This TCR beta chain stems from a study of early T cells in non-severe SARS-CoV-2 infection. TCRdb reprocessed the 5' RACE reads with MiXCR, giving one entry per CDR3 protein. The table records some 46,000 distinct CDR3 sequences, about 6% of them present only once. V dropped 5 bases and J dropped 2; count of bases not matched to a gene: 7. The V gene's germline CDR1 is SEHNR and CDR2 FQNEAQ (reference sequence). CDR3 size: 15 residues. This clonotype showed up many times. The receptor was derived from an adult who was a healthcare worker with PCR-confirmed SARS-CoV-2 infection or an uninfected control (not recorded which). Sequences were derived from whole blood, sampled at baseline. V and J are TRBV7-9 and TRBJ1-1; 8 bases are a match to TRBD1. The CDR3 DNA is TGTGCCAGCAGCACTAGACAGGGGCTAAACACTGAAGCTTTCTTT. Protein product: CASSTRQGLNTEAFF.